This TCR beta chain was documented in a study of blood T cell repertoires in COVID-19. Turning to the study itself: From the United States, Italy and Spain came samples of acute and convalescent COVID-19. T cells, B-cell-depleted T cells, or PBMCs provided the cDNA or gDNA that served as material.

Under the authors' procedure: Amplification of reference gene primers was used by the study to estimate nucleated cell counts. Here immunoSEQ multiplex PCR was the method, and the copy in TCRdb shows in-frame clones only, minus some. The V and J calls and the clone size are those of that table, but D and trimming were determined from the DNA. The repertoire holds about 44,000 clones, with over 80% as singletons. This CDR3 is 13 amino acids long. Germline V gene sequence: CDR1 MDHEN, CDR2 SYDVKM. V trimming: 11 bases; J trimming: 1 base; junction bases outside the gene matches: 6. The chain employs TRBV28 and TRBJ2-3; 7 positions agree with TRBD2. The specimen was peripheral blood. The receptor comes from a woman aged 40 to 55 with acute or convalescent COVID-19. The CDR3 DNA sequence: TGTGCCCTTGCCAGCGGGGGCACAGATACGCAGTATTTT. Protein product: CALASGGTDTQYF.